Below are 10 T cell receptor beta chains sequenced from a single sample in a study of T cells in Graves' hyperthyroidism and ophthalmopathy. TCR beta CDR3 regions were amplified from RNA. The HTBI primer set drove a first-round RT-PCR of the TCR CDR3. One entry per CDR3 protein, called by TCRdb with MiXCR from the multiplex PCR reads. The sample has over 450,000 distinct CDR3 sequences, 13% to 15% seen once. Sequencing was done on a sample of blood. The receptors stem from a woman aged 18-30 years with Graves' hyperthyroidism.

This chain connects TRBV27 to TRBJ2-7, with a possible D match to TRBD2 (6 bases). Germline V gene data show CDR1 as MNHEY and CDR2 as SMNVEV (reference sequence). With 5 bases removed from V and 3 bases from J, the gap between germline ends came to 17 bases. The CDR3 has 15 amino acids. The CDR3 region has the DNA TGTGCCAGCAGTCTCCGCGGAGGGCCAGACTACGAGCAGTACTTC. Protein product: CASSLRGGPDYEQYF.

This clonotype was detected a few times. The rearrangement joins TRBV11-3 to TRBJ2-1, with D maybe TRBD2 (6 bases). The CDR3 loop spans 16 amino acids. The V gene lost 5 bases and the J gene lost 0 bases, with 14 bases spanning the gap. In germline, CDR1 is SGHNT, CDR2 YENEEA. This CDR3 reads CASSRDWASSYNEQFF. CDR3 in DNA: TGTGCCAGCAGCCGGGACTGGGCGAGCTCCTACAATGAGCAGTTCTTC.

This clonotype was seen repeatedly, ten times or more. The J gene is TRBJ1-1, the V gene TRBV5-1; D not resolved. The CDR3 is 14 residues long. V lost 2 bases and J lost 0, with 8 bases in between. Germline-derived CDR1 and CDR2 are SGHRS and YFSETQ. The CDR3: CASSFILMNTEAFF. DNA of the CDR3: TGCGCCAGCAGCTTTATCCTAATGAACACTGAAGCTTTCTTT.

The chain employs TRBV12-3 or TRBV12-4 and TRBJ2-2, with 10 bases identical to TRBD1. This CDR3 is 15 amino acids long. The J segment lost 5 bases and the V segment lost 5 bases, leaving 5 bases of the junction unmatched. For the CDR3, the DNA is TGTGCCAGCAGTCCTCGGACAGGGGGAACCGGGGAGCTGTTTTTT. It yields the protein CASSPRTGGTGELFF.

The rearrangement links TRBV19 to TRBJ2-2; D remains ambiguous. The V gene's germline CDR1 is LNHDA and CDR2 SQIVND (reference sequence). The CDR3 covers 12 residues. Trimming shortened V by 6 bases and J by 7 bases, and 9 bases separated the two germline ends. The CDR3 protein is CASSPFGGELFF. CDR3 DNA sequence: TGTGCCAGTAGCCCGTTCGGCGGGGAGCTGTTTTTT.

In this sample, this clonotype turned up many times. The chain recombines TRBV6-2 or TRBV6-3 with TRBJ1-1, with a weak D call TRBD1 (5 bases). From germline, CDR1 is MNHEY and CDR2 SVGEGT. V was clipped by 0 bases and J by 7 bases, with 15 bases between them. This CDR3 has 15 residues. The CDR3: CASSYSSGGTGEAFF. For the CDR3, the DNA is TGTGCCAGCAGTTACTCGAGCGGCGGTACAGGTGAAGCTTTCTTT.

A remark on this clonotype: At one boundary the junction diverges from the germline segment, which might be a read error. V is TRBV4-2 and J is TRBJ1-1, with D uncertain. There are 11 residues in the CDR3. Per the germline V gene, CDR1 is LGHNA and CDR2 is YNFKEQ. CDR3 sequence (DNA): TGTGCCAGCAGCCCCGGGAGGAGAAGGATCTTT. This encodes CASSPGRRRIF.

This clonotype showed up many times. The chain employs TRBV20-1 and TRBJ2-5, with 10 bases matching TRBD2. The CDR3 has 15 amino acids. The germline V gene has CDR1 DFQATT and CDR2 SNEGSKA (reference sequence). With 2 bases clipped from V and 1 base from J, the junction kept 4 bases outside the gene matches. The CDR3 nucleotides are TGCAGTGCTAGAACCCGGACTAGCGGCCAAGAGACCCAGTACTTC. It translates to CSARTRTSGQETQYF.

This clonotype was recorded many times. The chain is built from TRBV7-3 and TRBJ2-3; D call uncertain. The CDR3 is 14 amino acids. In germline, CDR1 is SGHTA, CDR2 FQGTGA. Between the trimmed V and J ends, which lost 0 bases and 4 bases, there was a span of 8 bases. The CDR3 sequence is CASSLTFSSDTQYF. In DNA form, the CDR3 reads TGTGCCAGCAGCTTAACGTTCAGTTCAGATACGCAGTATTTT. Supplemented by reference TRBV7-3 and TRBJ2-3, the full variable domain reads GAGVSQTPSNKVTEKGKYVELRCDPISGHTALYWYRQSLGQGPEFLIYFQGTGAADDSGLPNDRFFAVRPEGSVSTLKIQRTERGDSAVYLCASSLTFSSDTQYFGPGTRLTVL.

This clonotype has at least ten counts. The rearrangement uses TRBV12-3 or TRBV12-4 and TRBJ2-4; perhaps TRBD1 as D (5 bases). CDR3 size: 13 residues. Deletions cut 5 bases from V and 7 bases from J, with 12 bases between. The CDR3 reads CASSPGPGNIQYF. CDR3 DNA sequence: TGTGCCAGCAGTCCGGGTCCAGGGAACATTCAGTACTTC.